The clone carrying this T cell receptor (beta chain) showed up just a few times. Its antigen is not identified. The data derive from a study of T cell repertoires in cytomegalovirus infection. Study as a whole: Carrying CMV and the relevant HLA type showed in public TCR beta signatures.

TCRdb ran MiXCR on the reads and lists one entry per CDR3 protein. Of around 530,000 distinct CDR3 sequences detected, 15% to 20% appear once; the ten largest clones hold 20% to 30%. Germline V gene data show CDR1 as MNHNS and CDR2 as SASEGT. V lost 6 bases and J 11 bases, leaving 16 bases between the germline ends. The CDR3 is 13 residues long. Study-wide results and caveats: The ex vivo response was dominated by HLA-C-restricted CMV-specific TCR beta clonotypes. Summed frequency of public TCR beta families distinguished CMV carriers with the relevant HLA.

The sequence was obtained from a human donor in good health (CMV status not recorded). Some clones in this sample may be carry-over from other donors' samples. Sequences were obtained from CD8+ T cells from PBMCs. The V gene is TRBV6-1, the J gene TRBJ1-4; no definite D call. The CDR3 is CASRNRLDVKLFF. The CDR3 bases are TGTGCCAGCAGGAACAGACTCGACGTGAAACTGTTTTTT.